The T cell receptor beta chain described here comes from a study of T cells in localized non-small cell lung cancer (dated by TCRdb to 2019 to 2021). About the investigation overall: The study examined T cell repertoires in roughly 240 patients with early-stage NSCLC and compared tumors with uninvolved tumor-adjacent lungs. NSCLC patients had a mean age of approximately 66 years, and 129 were male and around 110 female. The cohort comprised 200 to 300 treatment-naïve NSCLC patients with resected, localized lung tumors. The investigation overall reported the following: Because multi-region sequencing of the tumors was not done, intratumor heterogeneity could not be ruled out. Longer overall survival was associated with higher T cell density in blood, whereas shorter survival was associated with higher clonality in adjacent lung. Uninvolved tumor-adjacent lung showed the highest T cell clonality, higher than tumor, which suggests more focused antigenic responses in the adjacent lung. Of the top 100 tumor clones, a median of approximately 60 were detected in paired uninvolved adjacent lung; some 28 were also among that lung's top 100. Because the study design was exploratory, TCR variables were selected using unadjusted p-values without false-discovery rate correction.

The immunoSEQ Assay was used to sequence TCR beta CDR3 regions from DNA. Per the authors' processing: To compute T cell density, TCR beta template counts were normalized to usable DNA, which was estimated by amplifying housekeeping genes. Richness was estimated using the preseqR package, with extrapolation to 400,000 templates for PBMC samples and to 120,000 templates for tissue samples. Clonality was calculated as one minus Pielou's evenness. Differential abundance testing on productive amino-acid clonotypes, with a minimum total count of 5 and an alpha of 0.1, was used to identify tissue-enriched TCRs. Repertoire overlap between compartments was quantified with the Jaccard Index and Morisita Overlap Index. GLIPH grouped TCR beta CDR3s together with public tetramer-defined viral CDR3s, and a viral motif had to include at least three viral sequences and show V-gene enrichment. In TCRdb, the immuneACCESS table is reduced to in-frame sequences with V and J assigned. These tables do not hold every clone; where another copy was compared, an unresolved V gene accounts for under half, and the others remain unexplained. That table supplies the V and J calls and clone size; D and trimming were determined from the DNA. The sample yields 5,000 to 6,500 clones; about 87% were counted once. The leading ten clones occupy 15% to 20% of the sample.

At diagnosis, peripheral blood, uninvolved tumor-adjacent lung and tumor were collected and were preserved as a mix of fresh-frozen and FFPE material. For TCR repertoire profiling, blood samples were analyzed in the form of peripheral blood mononuclear cells. Deletion took 6 bases off V and 6 bases off J, with a span of 12 bases between the germline ends. CDR1 and CDR2, per the germline V gene, are KGHSH and LQKENI. From the cysteine through the phenylalanine, the CDR3 covers 13 amino acids. This entry keeps only the CDR3 DNA: 39 bases, framed from base 1. Concerning this clone: Its antigen is not yet known. Base quality data are lacking; no much larger clone is found one base away.

The origin of this receptor is a male donor aged 60 or older with stage I lung adenocarcinoma. Sequencing used peripheral blood, obtained before any cancer treatment. The chain is encoded by TRBV18 joined to TRBJ2-1; the best D guess is TRBD2, with 7 bases matching. The DNA is as follows: TGTGCCAGCTCCCTGGGAGGGGGCAATGAGCAGTTCTTC. This codes for CASSLGGGNEQFF.